This TCR beta chain was documented in a study of T cells in Graves' hyperthyroidism and ophthalmopathy. Graves' hyperthyroidism was deemed stable absent ophthalmopathy progression within 18 months. Cells are PBMCs isolated from 10 ml of fresh blood. It was RNA transcripts that yielded the amplified TCR beta CDR3 regions. An initial round of RT-PCR targeting the TCR CDR3 relied on the HTBI primer set. Using its own MiXCR run on the multiplex PCR reads, TCRdb lists one record per CDR3 protein. Here the sample spans some 350,000 distinct CDR3 sequences, 15% to 20% being singletons. This clonotype has a count of ten or more. Germline V gene lookup returns CDR1 MNHNS and CDR2 SASEGT. V lost 6 bases and J 10 bases, leaving 12 bases between the germline ends. The CDR3 length is 11 residues.

The clonotype was recovered from a woman younger than 30 with Graves' hyperthyroidism. The material sequenced was blood. The chain has TRBV6-1 and TRBJ2-5; D may be TRBD2 (6 bases). CDR3 in amino acids: CASSHGGDQYF. The CDR3 DNA is TGTGCCAGCAGCCACGGGGGAGACCAGTACTTC.